The next 18 T cell receptor beta chains were all read from a single sample in a study of blood T cell repertoires in COVID-19. Data came from immunoSEQ multiplex PCR; TCRdb stores just in-frame clones and leaves some out. The sample holds tens of thousands of clones; around 80% are singletons and the top ten take approximately 54%. Specimen: peripheral blood. These TCRs come from a man in his 70s with acute or convalescent COVID-19.

V gene TRBV18 combines with J gene TRBJ2-1, with a weak D call TRBD2 (5 bases). The V gene's germline CDR1 is KGHSH and CDR2 LQKENI. V lost 3 bases and J lost 9, with 15 bases in between. CDR3 length equals 14 residues. The CDR3 here is CASSPILEGVEQFF. In DNA, the CDR3 is TGTGCCAGCTCACCGATCCTTGAGGGTGTTGAGCAGTTCTTC.

The CDR3 here is CASSGTSNQPQHF. CDR3 nucleotide sequence: TGTGCCAGCAGCGGCACAAGCAATCAGCCCCAGCATTTT. The chain employs TRBV9 and TRBJ1-5; D uncertain. Germline-derived CDR1 and CDR2 are SGDLS and YYNGEE. Trimming stripped 3 bases from V and 1 base from J, with 5 bases between. The CDR3 has 13 residues.

V gene TRBV5-3 combines with J gene TRBJ2-7; no firm D call. TRBV5-3 is designated an ORF whose function remains uncertain. Trimming cost V 5 bases and J 3 bases, with 18 bases left between them. This CDR3 contains 15 residues. The CDR3 region is CARRFPGLKYYEQYF. The CDR3 nucleotides are TGTGCCAGAAGATTTCCGGGTCTCAAATACTACGAGCAGTACTTC.

V is TRBV5-4 and J is TRBJ2-7; 14 bases are shared with TRBD2. V lost 4 bases and J lost 5; bases outside the gene matches: 5. Germline V lookup: CDR1 SGHNT, CDR2 YYREEE (reference sequence). The CDR3 length is 15 residues. CDR3: CASSPRLAGGNEQYF. The CDR3 bases are TGTGCCAGCAGCCCACGACTAGCGGGGGGGAACGAGCAGTACTTC.

The chain carries TRBV19 and TRBJ2-2, with TRBD2 matching over 8 bases. In germline, CDR1 is LNHDA, CDR2 SQIVND (reference sequence). The CDR3 contains 14 residues. With V trimmed by 5 bases and J by 6 bases, 5 bases remained unmatched. The CDR3 protein is CASSWLAGPGELFF. CDR3 nucleotides: TGTGCCAGTAGTTGGCTAGCGGGTCCCGGGGAGCTGTTTTTT.

V gene TRBV28 combines with J gene TRBJ1-4, with a weak D call TRBD1 (6 bases). CDR1 and CDR2 (germline): MDHEN, SYDVKM. The CDR3 is 15 residues long. Trimming pared 8 bases from V and 0 bases from J, leaving 13 bases between. As DNA, the CDR3 is TGTGCCAGCCGCCGACAGGACGCAACTAATGAAAAACTGTTTTTT. Its translation: CASRRQDATNEKLFF.

V usage is TRBV6-6 and J usage is TRBJ1-5, with 8 bases that match TRBD1. The CDR3 runs to 15 residues. V gave up 6 bases and J gave up 0 bases; unmatched junction bases: 4. Germline V gene sequence: CDR1 MNHNY, CDR2 SVGAGI (reference sequence). The CDR3: CASRGTGGSNQPQHF. The CDR3 DNA sequence: TGTGCCAGCAGAGGAACAGGGGGTAGCAATCAGCCCCAGCATTTT.

This clone has a single count. The V gene is TRBV6-5, the J gene TRBJ2-7, with 7 nucleotides matching TRBD1. The CDR3 contains 15 residues. With V trimmed by 6 bases and J by 6 bases, 14 bases remained unmatched. The germline CDR1 and CDR2 sequences are MNHEY and SVGAGI. The CDR3, as DNA: TGTGCCAGCAGCCGACGCACTACAGGGGAGAGCGAGCAGTACTTC. This encodes CASSRRTTGESEQYF.

In its sample, this clone was seen a few times. The CDR3 is CASSNGVGQGAGELFF. CDR3 bases: TGTGCCAGTAGTAACGGGGTGGGTCAGGGGGCCGGGGAGCTGTTTTTT. V usage is TRBV19 and J usage is TRBJ2-2; 7 positions match TRBD1. The CDR3 is made up of 16 amino acids. The V gene end was trimmed by 4 bases and the J gene end by 6 bases; junction bases not matched to a gene: 11. Germline V gene lookup returns CDR1 LNHDA and CDR2 SQIVND (reference sequence).

V gene TRBV28 combines with J gene TRBJ2-1; 14 nucleotides line up with TRBD2. V shed 6 bases, J shed 8 bases, and the junction held 6 bases outside the gene matches. CDR3 length: 15 residues. The germline CDR1 and CDR2 sequences are MDHEN and SYDVKM. The DNA for the CDR3 is TGTGCCAGCAGATACGGGACTAGCGGGAGCTATGAGCAGTTCTTC. This sequence encodes CASRYGTSGSYEQFF.

Only a few counts were recorded for this clone. The chain carries TRBV7-9 and TRBJ1-1, with D hard to call. Germline V gene data show CDR1 as SEHNR and CDR2 as FQNEAQ (reference sequence). Trimming took off 1 base at V and 10 bases at J, with 16 bases between the two ends. The CDR3 has 14 residues. This CDR3 is CASSLDGLEGTAFF. The DNA of the CDR3 is TGTGCCAGCAGCTTAGATGGATTGGAGGGTACAGCTTTCTTT.

The rearrangement uses TRBV19 and TRBJ1-5, with 9 nucleotides matching TRBD1. The CDR3 spans 14 residues. Germline V gives CDR1 LNHDA, CDR2 SQIVND (reference sequence). V gave up 6 bases and J gave up 6 bases; unmatched junction bases: 6. The CDR3 DNA reads TGTGCCAGTAGACAGGGGGCACCCACTCAGCCCCAGCATTTT. It encodes CASRQGAPTQPQHF.

This chain connects TRBV7-2 to TRBJ2-7; 8 positions agree with TRBD1. The ends lost 0 bases at V and 2 bases at J; junction bases unmatched: 0. The CDR3 consists of 14 residues. Germline-derived CDR1 and CDR2 are SGHTA and FQGNSA. The CDR3 nucleotides are TGTGCCAGCAGCTTAGCGGGACAGGCCTACGAGCAGTACTTC. This sequence encodes CASSLAGQAYEQYF.

In this sample, this clone turned up once. The chain is built from TRBV6-1 and TRBJ1-2; the D is unclear. V was clipped by 2 bases and J by 6 bases, with 7 bases between them. Germline V gives CDR1 MNHNS, CDR2 SASEGT. This CDR3 spans 12 amino acids. The CDR3 DNA follows: TGTGCCAGCAGTGAAAGGAGGGATGGCTACACCTTC. It encodes CASSERRDGYTF.

This chain joins TRBV3-1 (or the pseudogene TRBV3-2) and TRBJ1-1; TRBD1 matches at 8 bases. The CDR3 length is 13 residues. Germline values: CDR1 LGHDT, CDR2 YNNKEL (reference sequence). J lost 3 bases, V lost 4 bases, and 1 base had no gene match. Written as DNA, the CDR3 is TGTGCCAGCAGCCCGGGACAGGACACTGAAGCTTTCTTT. This encodes CASSPGQDTEAFF.

The V gene is TRBV5-4, the J gene TRBJ1-2; D is perhaps TRBD1 (6 bases). V lost 3 bases and J 8 bases, leaving 20 bases between the germline ends. The CDR3 is 15 amino acids. CDR1 SGHNT and CDR2 YYREEE come from the germline V gene (reference sequence). CDR3 sequence (DNA): TGTGCCAGCAGCTCCAACAGGGACCCGGGGGGGGGCTACACCTTC. Its protein product is CASSSNRDPGGGYTF.

The chain carries TRBV27 and TRBJ2-3; D may be TRBD1 (5 bases). Germline V gene lookup returns CDR1 MNHEY and CDR2 SMNVEV (reference sequence). Trimming pared 8 bases from V and 2 bases from J, leaving 11 bases between. The CDR3 is 13 residues long. The CDR3 here is CASAGWVTDTQYF. The CDR3 nucleotides are TGTGCCAGCGCAGGGTGGGTCACAGATACGCAGTATTTT.

The chain recombines TRBV19 with TRBJ2-5; D perhaps matches TRBD1 (5 bases). The CDR3 sequence is 15 residues long. V lost 6 bases, J lost 3 bases, and 17 bases lay in between. The germline V gene encodes CDR1 LNHDA and CDR2 SQIVND (reference sequence). Here the CDR3 reads CASSRQQAREETQYF. In DNA form, the CDR3 reads TGTGCCAGTAGCCGACAACAGGCCCGGGAAGAGACCCAGTACTTC. Full variable domain (missing parts from reference TRBV19 and TRBJ2-5): DGGITQSPKYLFRKEGQNVTLSCEQNLNHDAMYWYRQDPGQGLRLIYYSQIVNDFQKGDIAEGYSVSREKKESFPLTVTSAQKNPTAFYLCASSRQQAREETQYFGPGTRLLVL.